The clone carrying this T cell receptor beta chain was recorded a few times. The antigen is unknown. Germline CDR1 is LNHDA and CDR2 is SQIVND (reference sequence). Trimming removed 3 bases from V and 8 bases from J, with 11 bases in between. The CDR3 spans 13 residues. This specimen belongs to a study of T cells in Graves' hyperthyroidism and ophthalmopathy. General study results and limits: Researchers found most expanded thyroid clonotypes above 0.001 in blood as well.

Amplified regions were TCR beta CDR3 sequences from RNA transcripts. The HTBI primer set was used in a first-round RT-PCR of the TCR CDR3. TCRdb itself ran the multiplex PCR reads through MiXCR, one entry per CDR3 protein. The repertoire has approximately 690,000 distinct CDR3 sequences, about 14% of them found once; the top ten carry 12%. Uncontrolled infection, other autoimmune disease, pregnancy or lactation led to exclusion. Clinical symptoms, serum thyroxine and TRAb, thyroid ultrasound and orbital computed tomography were used for the diagnoses. 10 ml fresh peripheral blood yielded the PBMCs. The specimen sequenced was blood. The TCR originated in a woman aged 45-65 years with Graves' ophthalmopathy. The chain uses TRBV19 and TRBJ2-1; D might be TRBD2 (6 bases). CDR3 nucleotide sequence: TGTGCCAGTAGTATCCGGGGGATCGATGAGCAGTTCTTC. Its protein product is CASSIRGIDEQFF.